The source of this TCR beta chain is a study of T-cell reconstitution after alpha-beta-depleted transplantation in children. Findings and caveats of the study: It was surviving recipient T cells and thymic progenitors that gave some patients high TCRbeta diversity at day 60.

TCRbeta library construction was performed incorporating unique molecular identifiers. A single record per CDR3 protein comes from TCRdb applying MiXCR to the PCR reads. There are some 830,000 distinct CDR3 sequences in the sample; 16% occur only once, and approximately 5% lies in the top ten. About this clonotype itself: Antigen unknown.

Germline V gene data show CDR1 as SGDLS and CDR2 as YYNGEE. V shed 0 bases and J 0 bases; nucleotides not matched to a gene: 5. The CDR3 totals 17 residues. This chain uses TRBV9 with TRBJ2-7, with TRBD2 matching 11 bases. This specimen consisted of PBMCs, mostly from graft donor cells, obtained 360 days after TCRalphabeta/CD19-depleted stem cell transplant. The sequence came from a male patient between 5 and 17 years old who had a stem cell transplant for acute lymphoblastic leukemia, so the T cells may come from the graft donor. The CDR3 region has the DNA TGTGCCAGCAGCGTAGGACTAGCGGGACCCTACTCCTACGAGCAGTACTTC. As protein: CASSVGLAGPYSYEQYF.